The next 8 T cell receptor beta chains were all read from a single sample in a study of T cell changes during pregnancy in multiple sclerosis. Sequencing was performed with immunoSEQ multiplex PCR; in TCRdb, only in-frame clones are kept and a portion is missing. The sample contains approximately 57,000 clones, less than 95% of which appear only once. Sequenced here: peripheral blood, sampled after pregnancy. The receptors shown here come from a female donor in good health, enrolled as a control in a pregnancy study.

The genes are TRBV11-3 and TRBJ2-3, with D possibly TRBD2 on 6 matching bases. Trimming removed 3 bases from V and 5 bases from J, with 9 bases in between. Germline CDR1 SGHNT, CDR2 YENEEA. CDR3 length equals 13 residues. The CDR3 region is CASSFRERDTQYF. CDR3 nucleotide sequence: TGTGCCAGCAGCTTCCGGGAGAGAGATACGCAGTATTTT.

V and J are TRBV9 and TRBJ2-2; 8 nucleotides line up with TRBD1. Trimming at V came to 4 bases and at J to 1 base, leaving 6 bases not matched to a gene. CDR3 length: 16 residues. The V gene's germline CDR1 is SGDLS and CDR2 YYNGEE. As DNA, the CDR3 is TGTGCCAGCAGCCCCCCGGACAGGGTGAACACCGGGGAGCTGTTTTTT. Translation gives CASSPPDRVNTGELFF.

V gene TRBV5-1 combines with J gene TRBJ1-2; 9 bases align to TRBD1. Looked up from germline, CDR1 is SGHRS and CDR2 is YFSETQ. V lost 1 base to trimming and J lost 8 bases; unmatched junction nucleotides: 9. CDR3 length: 15 amino acids. The CDR3 DNA reads as TGCGCCAGCAGCTTGACGCGGGACAGGGCAGGCGGCTACACCTTC. Translated, it gives CASSLTRDRAGGYTF.

CDR3 coding DNA: TGTGCCAGCAGCTTAAGTGGGGAGGAGCAGTACTTC. Encoded protein: CASSLSGEEQYF. This sequence joins TRBV7-3 and TRBJ2-7; D may be TRBD2 (5 bases). With 1 base removed from V and 7 bases from J, the gap between germline ends came to 8 bases. The germline V gene encodes CDR1 SGHTA and CDR2 FQGTGA. CDR3 size: 12 residues.

V and J are TRBV11-3 and TRBJ2-7, with 11 bases that match TRBD2. The CDR3 runs to 16 residues. Trimming at V came to 5 bases and at J to 2 bases, leaving 8 bases not matched to a gene. CDR1 and CDR2 from the germline V gene are SGHNT and YENEEA. The CDR3 nucleotides read TGTGCCAGCAGCAACACCGGGACTAGCGGAACCTACGAGCAGTACTTC. Protein sequence: CASSNTGTSGTYEQYF.

The V gene is TRBV5-1, the J gene TRBJ2-7, with D unclear. V was pared by 4 bases and J by 0 bases, with 14 bases between. This CDR3 region has 15 residues. Germline lookup yields CDR1 SGHRS and CDR2 YFSETQ. CDR3 DNA sequence: TGCGCCAGCAGCCCCCGCCAGGCAACCTCCTACGAGCAGTACTTC. Protein: CASSPRQATSYEQYF.

In this sample, this clone turned up once. This chain uses TRBV7-2 with TRBJ2-5; 10 bases map to TRBD2. Losses at the gene ends were 1 base for V and 6 bases for J; bases not matched to a gene: 14. This CDR3 region has 18 residues. Germline CDR1 and CDR2: SGHTA and FQGNSA. The CDR3 reads CASSLVGVGSGGLKTQYF. The CDR3 DNA is TGTGCCAGCAGCTTAGTCGGGGTGGGTAGCGGGGGGCTGAAGACCCAGTACTTC.

This chain links TRBV7-2 with TRBJ2-5, with TRBD2 matching over 7 bases. V was clipped by 4 bases and J by 4 bases; unmatched bases: 9. Germline V gene lookup returns CDR1 SGHTA and CDR2 FQGNSA. This CDR3 has 15 residues. The CDR3 DNA follows: TGTGCCAGCAGCTCTGACCCGGGGGGTTCAGAGACCCAGTACTTC. Its protein product is CASSSDPGGSETQYF. The full variable domain, its missing parts supplied by reference TRBV7-2 and TRBJ2-5, is GAGVSQSPSNKVTEKGKDVELRCDPISGHTALYWYRQSLGQGLEFLIYFQGNSAPDKSGLPSDRFSAERTGGSVSTLTIQRTQQEDSAVYLCASSSDPGGSETQYFGPGTRLLVL.